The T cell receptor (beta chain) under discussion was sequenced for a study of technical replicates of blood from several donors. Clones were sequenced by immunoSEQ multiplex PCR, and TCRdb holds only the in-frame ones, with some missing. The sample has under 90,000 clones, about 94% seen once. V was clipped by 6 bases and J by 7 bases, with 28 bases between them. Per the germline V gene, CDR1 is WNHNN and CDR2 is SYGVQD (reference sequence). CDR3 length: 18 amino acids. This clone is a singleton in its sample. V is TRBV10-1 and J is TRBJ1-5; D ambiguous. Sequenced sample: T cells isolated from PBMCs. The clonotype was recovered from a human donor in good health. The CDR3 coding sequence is TGCGCCAGCAGCTGTAGTTTCGACTGGACTAGGGTAGACCAGCCCCAGCATTTT. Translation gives CASSCSFDWTRVDQPQHF.